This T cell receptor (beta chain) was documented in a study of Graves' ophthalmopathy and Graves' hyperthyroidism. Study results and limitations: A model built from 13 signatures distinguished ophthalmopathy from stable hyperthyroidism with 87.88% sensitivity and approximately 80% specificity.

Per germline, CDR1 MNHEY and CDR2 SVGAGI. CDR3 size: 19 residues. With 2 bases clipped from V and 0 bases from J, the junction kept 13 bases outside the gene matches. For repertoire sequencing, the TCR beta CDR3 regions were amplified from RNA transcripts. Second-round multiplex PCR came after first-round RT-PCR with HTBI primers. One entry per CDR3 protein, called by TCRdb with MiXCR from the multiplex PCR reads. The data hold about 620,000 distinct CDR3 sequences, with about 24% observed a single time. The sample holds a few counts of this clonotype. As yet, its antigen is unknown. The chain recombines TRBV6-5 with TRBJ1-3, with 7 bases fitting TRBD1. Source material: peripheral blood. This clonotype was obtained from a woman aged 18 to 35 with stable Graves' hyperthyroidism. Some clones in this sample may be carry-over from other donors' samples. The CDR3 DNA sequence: TGTGCCAGCAGTTACGCAGGGGGGCCCCTGTCGAGCTCTGGAAACACCATATATTTT. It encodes CASSYAGGPLSSSGNTIYF.